These 27 T cell receptor beta chains were all obtained from the same sample, sequenced in a study of PD-1 blockade in classical Hodgkin lymphoma. Following autologous stem cell transplantation, relapse occurred in every patient, and exposure to brentuximab vedotin varied. The authors enriched CD8+ T cells from thawed PBMCs via magnetic negative selection. The table came from immunoSEQ multiplex PCR; TCRdb's copy has only in-frame clones and leaves some out. The sample carries more than 9,500 clones, more than 70% recorded once. The material sequenced was CD8+ T cells from blood, taken at baseline. These receptors were collected from a human donor with classical Hodgkin lymphoma.

This clone was found once. This chain uses TRBV7-9 with TRBJ2-1; 12 bases map to TRBD2. The V segment lost 1 base and the J segment 5 bases; nucleotides outside the gene matches: 0. Germline-derived CDR1 and CDR2 are SEHNR and FQNEAQ (reference sequence). This CDR3 is built from 15 residues. The CDR3 is CASSLGLAGDNEQFF. The CDR3 coding sequence is TGTGCCAGCAGCTTAGGACTAGCGGGAGACAATGAGCAGTTCTTC. The full variable domain, rest sourced from reference TRBV7-9 and TRBJ2-1, is DTGVSQNPRHKITKRGQNVTFRCDPISEHNRLYWYRQTLGQGPEFLTYFQNEAQLEKSRLLSDRFSAERPKGSFSTLEIQRTEQGDSAMYLCASSLGLAGDNEQFFGPGTRLTVL.

The V and J genes are TRBV14 and TRBJ2-6; 7 bases are a match to TRBD1. The CDR3 is made up of 15 amino acids. Germline loops: CDR1 SGHDN, CDR2 FVKESK. The J segment lost 4 bases and the V segment lost 4 bases, leaving 4 bases of the junction unmatched. CDR3 bases: TGTGCCAGCAGCCCTACAGGGGTCGGGGCCAACGTCCTGACTTTC. Its translation: CASSPTGVGANVLTF.

The chain joins TRBV10-1 to TRBJ2-7; 9 bases align to TRBD1. Germline CDR1 is WNHNN and CDR2 is SYGVQD (reference sequence). Germline trimming cut 5 bases from V and 3 bases from J; bases unmatched to any gene: 5. The CDR3 is made up of 14 amino acids. CDR3: CASSSGTGNYEQYF. The CDR3 nucleotides are TGCGCCAGCAGTTCCGGGACAGGGAACTACGAGCAGTACTTC.

This clone was seen a handful of times. The chain couples TRBV27 to TRBJ2-7, with TRBD2 matching 12 bases. In germline, CDR1 is MNHEY, CDR2 SMNVEV (reference sequence). V was clipped by 4 bases and J by 4 bases; unmatched bases: 11. The CDR3 is made up of 17 amino acids. In DNA form, the CDR3 reads TGTGCCAGCAGTTCTGGGACTAGCGGGCGCCAACAATACGAGCAGTACTTC. As protein: CASSSGTSGRQQYEQYF.

The V and J genes are TRBV4-3 and TRBJ1-1; a weak D match, TRBD1 (6 bases). The germline V gene encodes CDR1 LGHNA and CDR2 YSLEER. Trimming cost V 1 base and J 0 bases, with 12 bases left between them. The CDR3 runs to 16 residues. DNA for the CDR3: TGCGCCAGCAGCCAAGTAGGGACACCGATGAACACTGAAGCTTTCTTT. It codes for CASSQVGTPMNTEAFF.

CDR3 bases: TGTGCCAGCAGTTTTGTAGACAGGCTCGATGAGCAGTTCTTC. Encoded protein: CASSFVDRLDEQFF. This chain uses TRBV6-5 with TRBJ2-1; TRBD1 is a possible D gene (6 bases). The germline V gene has CDR1 MNHEY and CDR2 SVGAGI. The CDR3 loop spans 14 amino acids. The ends were cut back, 4 bases at V and 8 bases at J, with 15 bases in the middle.

The V gene is TRBV7-6, the J gene TRBJ2-1, with 13 bases fitting TRBD2. The CDR3 length is 15 residues. Germline-derived CDR1 and CDR2 are SGHVS and FNYEAQ. J gave up 10 bases and V 5 bases, and 8 bases lay outside the gene matches. CDR3 amino acids: CASSPSGLAGTEQFF. Written as DNA, the CDR3 is TGTGCCAGCAGCCCCTCGGGACTAGCGGGAACGGAGCAGTTCTTC.

This clone was detected once. The chain carries TRBV14 and TRBJ2-4; tentatively, D is TRBD2 (6 bases). V was trimmed by 1 base and J by 7 bases, leaving 17 bases between them. The germline CDR1 and CDR2 sequences are SGHDN and FVKESK. The CDR3 runs to 16 residues. CDR3 sequence reads: CASSQGGRTGRNIQYF. The CDR3 nucleotides are TGTGCCAGCAGCCAAGGGGGAAGGACTGGGAGGAACATTCAGTACTTC. Supplemented by reference TRBV14 and TRBJ2-4, the full variable domain reads EAGVTQFPSHSVIEKGQTVTLRCDPISGHDNLYWYRRVMGKEIKFLLHFVKESKQDESGMPNNRFLAERTGGTYSTLKVQPAELEDSGVYFCASSQGGRTGRNIQYFGAGTRLSVL.

This chain connects TRBV5-1 to TRBJ2-7, with 11 bases matching TRBD2. With 2 bases clipped from V and 1 base from J, the junction kept 2 bases outside the gene matches. The CDR3 runs 15 residues. Germline CDR1 is SGHRS and CDR2 is YFSETQ. The CDR3 sequence is CASSFRLAGSYEQYF. CDR3 nucleotides: TGCGCCAGCAGCTTCCGACTAGCGGGATCCTACGAGCAGTACTTC. Combining the CDR3 with reference TRBV5-1 and TRBJ2-7 gives the whole variable domain KAGVTQTPRYLIKTRGQQVTLSCSPISGHRSVSWYQQTPGQGLQFLFEYFSETQRNKGNFPGRFSGRQFSNSRSEMNVSTLELGDSALYLCASSFRLAGSYEQYFGPGTRLTVT.

This chain links TRBV5-4 with TRBJ2-7; the match to TRBD1 covers 7 bases. CDR3 size: 14 residues. The V gene's germline CDR1 is SGHNT and CDR2 YYREEE (reference sequence). Unmatched junction bases numbered 10, after V lost 4 bases and J lost 6 bases. The CDR3 DNA reads TGTGCCAGCAGCCGTGGACAGGAGGTCGGCGAGCAGTACTTC. Its protein is CASSRGQEVGEQYF.

This chain connects TRBV5-6 to TRBJ1-1; weak D call: TRBD1 (6 bases). The CDR3 is 15 amino acids. Deletions cut 0 bases from V and 1 base from J, with 10 bases between. Germline-derived CDR1 and CDR2 are SGHDT and YYEEEE. CDR3 in amino acids: CASSLARRGNTEAFF. DNA for the CDR3: TGTGCCAGCAGCTTGGCCCGCAGGGGGAACACTGAAGCTTTCTTT.

The rearrangement uses TRBV28 and TRBJ2-1; 9 positions agree with TRBD2. CDR3 length: 16 amino acids. The V gene end was trimmed by 4 bases and the J gene end by 6 bases; junction bases not matched to a gene: 10. Germline loops: CDR1 MDHEN, CDR2 SYDVKM. CDR3 region: CASSSLVAGVGNEQFF. For the CDR3, the DNA is TGTGCCAGCAGTTCCCTGGTAGCGGGAGTTGGCAATGAGCAGTTCTTC. The entire variable domain, with the rest obtained from reference TRBV28 and TRBJ2-1, is as follows: DVKVTQSSRYLVKRTGEKVFLECVQDMDHENMFWYRQDPGLGLRLIYFSYDVKMKEKGDIPEGYSVSREKKERFSLILESASTNQTSMYLCASSSLVAGVGNEQFFGPGTRLTVL.

This sequence joins TRBV27 and TRBJ2-1, with 7 bases aligning to TRBD2. Per germline, CDR1 MNHEY and CDR2 SMNVEV (reference sequence). The CDR3 sequence is 15 residues long. The junction had 11 bases not matched to a gene; V was cut back by 5 bases and J by 7 bases. This CDR3 reads CASSDAGAAGNEQFF. CDR3 coding DNA: TGTGCCAGCAGTGATGCGGGAGCTGCTGGAAATGAGCAGTTCTTC.

The chain is built from TRBV9 and TRBJ1-2; D may be TRBD1 (5 bases). The CDR3 loop spans 14 amino acids. Deletions cut 0 bases from V and 4 bases from J, with 10 bases between. The V gene's germline CDR1 is SGDLS and CDR2 YYNGEE. CDR3 sequence (DNA): TGTGCCAGCAGCGTAGGCGGGGGGACCTATGGCTACACCTTC. This translates into CASSVGGGTYGYTF. The whole variable domain, filled in from reference TRBV9 and TRBJ1-2, reads DSGVTQTPKHLITATGQRVTLRCSPRSGDLSVYWYQQSLDQGLQFLIQYYNGEERAKGNILERFSAQQFPDLHSELNLSSLELGDSALYFCASSVGGGTYGYTFGSGTRLTVV.

This clone was found a few times. This chain uses TRBV7-9 with TRBJ1-2; 9 bases fit TRBD1. This CDR3 contains 17 residues. Per the germline V gene, CDR1 is SEHNR and CDR2 is FQNEAQ (reference sequence). With 5 bases clipped from V and 5 bases from J, the junction kept 15 bases outside the gene matches. As DNA, the CDR3 is TGTGCCAGCAGCATACTGGACCCGACAGGGGGGGCTTATGGCTACACCTTC. Residues: CASSILDPTGGAYGYTF.

This clone has more than one count but fewer than ten. The chain links TRBV19 to TRBJ2-7, with 8 bases matching TRBD2. CDR3 length: 14 amino acids. With 10 bases clipped from V and 3 bases from J, the junction kept 11 bases outside the gene matches. Germline V gene data show CDR1 as LNHDA and CDR2 as SQIVND (reference sequence). This CDR3 is CATQTTGGIYEQYF. The CDR3 nucleotides are TGTGCCACCCAAACCACGGGAGGGATCTACGAGCAGTACTTC.

In the case of this clone: The junction does not match germline at one end; this may be a read error. This chain links TRBV5-8 with TRBJ2-7, with 9 bases identical to TRBD2. The CDR3 has 16 amino acids. Germline CDR1 SGHTS, CDR2 YDEGEE. The CDR3 protein is CASSFQGLAATYEQCF. The CDR3 DNA reads TGTGCCAGCAGCTTCCAGGGACTAGCAGCGACCTACGAGCAGTGCTTC.

J is TRBJ2-2 and V is TRBV2; the match to TRBD1 covers 7 bases. The germline V gene has CDR1 SNHLY and CDR2 FYNNEI. Trimming at V came to 7 bases and at J to 8 bases, leaving 4 bases not matched to a gene. The CDR3 has 12 amino acids. The DNA of the CDR3 is TGTGCCAGCAAGGGGGCCCCGGGGGAGCTGTTTTTT. This sequence encodes CASKGAPGELFF.

V and J are TRBV7-5 and TRBJ2-1; the listed D gene, TRBD1, was not tested against the DNA. TRBV7-5 is a pseudogene. The CDR3 spans 14 residues. The CDR3, as DNA: TGTGCCAGAAGCGGACAGGTAACCTACAATGAGCAGTTCTTC. Its protein product is CARSGQVTYNEQFF.

This rearrangement joins TRBV19 to TRBJ2-3; weak D call: TRBD2 (5 bases). CDR1 and CDR2 from the germline V gene are LNHDA and SQIVND (reference sequence). The V end was cut by 6 bases, the J end by 0 bases, with 16 bases between. The CDR3 runs 16 residues. The CDR3: CASSLREFGSTDTQYF. DNA of the CDR3: TGTGCCAGTAGCCTGAGGGAATTCGGGAGCACAGATACGCAGTATTTT.

The rearrangement uses TRBV7-9 and TRBJ2-3, with 10 nucleotides matching TRBD2. Germline CDR1 and CDR2: SEHNR and FQNEAQ (reference sequence). V trimming: 1 base; J trimming: 2 bases; junction bases outside the gene matches: 3. This CDR3 contains 16 residues. CDR3 sequence: CASSLGTSGHTDTQYF. CDR3 nucleotide sequence: TGTGCCAGCAGCTTAGGGACTAGCGGCCACACAGATACGCAGTATTTT.

CDR3 DNA: TGTGCCAGCAGCATACCGGGACAGACGAACACCGGGGAGCTGTTTTTT. Its translation: CASSIPGQTNTGELFF. V and J are TRBV11-1 and TRBJ2-2; 7 bases map to TRBD1. The CDR3 extends over 16 amino acids. Germline-derived CDR1 and CDR2 are SGHAT and FQDESV (reference sequence). The V and J ends lost 5 bases and 0 bases, in that order; junction bases with no gene match: 6.

The gene calls are TRBV5-5 and TRBJ1-5; D unclear. V lost 0 bases, J lost 0 bases, and 7 bases lay in between. Germline assignment: CDR1 SGHKS and CDR2 YYEKEE (reference sequence). This CDR3 has 15 amino acids. CDR3 DNA: TGTGCCAGCAGCTTGGGCGGTTATAGCAATCAGCCCCAGCATTTT. It yields the protein CASSLGGYSNQPQHF.

On this clone itself: One end of the junction fails to match germline, which may point to a read error. The chain has TRBV7-9 and TRBJ1-2, with 9 bases aligning to TRBD1. The CDR3 consists of 13 residues. CDR1 and CDR2 (germline): SEHNR, FQNEAQ (reference sequence). The CDR3 DNA reads TGTGCCGGCAGCCGAGGGACAGGGCGAGGCTACACCTTC. Its protein product is CAGSRGTGRGYTF.

This clone was observed a single time. The chain's CDR3 is CASSLGGGEAYEQYF. CDR3 coding DNA: TGTGCCAGCAGCTTGGGCGGGGGCGAGGCCTACGAGCAGTACTTC. V and J are TRBV5-8 and TRBJ2-7, with TRBD2 as a possible D gene (7 bases). CDR1 SGHTS and CDR2 YDEGEE come from the germline V gene. The V end was cut by 0 bases, the J end by 2 bases, with 12 bases between. There are 15 residues in the CDR3.

J is TRBJ2-5 and V is TRBV4-1, with D uncertain. Germline values: CDR1 MGHRA, CDR2 YSYEKL. This CDR3 is built from 14 residues. Trimming stripped 4 bases from V and 0 bases from J, with 9 bases between. This CDR3 is CASSRQMYQETQYF. CDR3 in DNA: TGCGCCAGCAGCCGCCAGATGTACCAAGAGACCCAGTACTTC.

J is TRBJ2-7 and V is TRBV28; perhaps TRBD2 as D (6 bases). V was trimmed by 5 bases and J by 9 bases, leaving 20 bases between them. The CDR3 spans 14 residues. Germline V gene sequence: CDR1 MDHEN, CDR2 SYDVKM. CDR3 protein: CASSATGLSNRQYF. Here the CDR3 DNA reads TGTGCCAGCAGTGCTACGGGACTTTCTAACAGGCAGTACTTC.